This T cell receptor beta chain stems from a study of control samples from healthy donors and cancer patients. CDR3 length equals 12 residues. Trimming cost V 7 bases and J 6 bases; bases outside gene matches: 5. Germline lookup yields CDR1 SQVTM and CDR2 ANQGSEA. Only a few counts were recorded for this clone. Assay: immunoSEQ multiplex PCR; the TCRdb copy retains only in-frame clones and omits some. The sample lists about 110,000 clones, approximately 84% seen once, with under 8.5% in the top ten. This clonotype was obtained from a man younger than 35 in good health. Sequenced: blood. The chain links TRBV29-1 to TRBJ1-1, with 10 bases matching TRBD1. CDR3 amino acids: CSGRQGAAEAFF. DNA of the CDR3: TGCAGCGGCCGACAGGGGGCAGCTGAAGCTTTCTTT.